The rows below give T cell receptor beta chains drawn from one sample of a study of radiotherapy plus CTLA-4 blockade in lung cancer. Sequenced by immunoSEQ multiplex PCR; TCRdb stores in-frame clones only, minus some. The sample has 75,000 or so clones, roughly three quarters seen once. Sequences were derived from peripheral blood, sampled from a patient treated with radiotherapy plus ipilimumab. The receptors were gathered from a human donor with non-small cell lung cancer who had a complete response to radiotherapy plus ipilimumab. CDR3s include the opening cysteine and the closing phenylalanine or tryptophan. D genes are given only for firm matches. Only some rows state a clone size, as once, few, many or a class for expanded clones.

j_gene: TRBJ2-2; v_gene: TRBV4-3; d_gene: NA; abundance: NA; CDR3aa: CASSQVGLLVGTGELFF; CDR3nt: TGCGCCAGCAGCCAAGTGGGGCTGTTGGTGGGAACCGGGGAGCTGTTTTTT
j_gene: TRBJ1-1; v_gene: TRBV4-1; d_gene: NA; abundance: NA; CDR3aa: CASSRNSAMNTEAFF; CDR3nt: TGCGCCAGCAGCCGCAACAGCGCCATGAACACTGAAGCTTTCTTT
j_gene: TRBJ2-5; v_gene: TRBV27; d_gene: TRBD2; abundance: NA; CDR3aa: CASSADPPTTISGGHAQYF; CDR3nt: TGTGCCAGCAGTGCAGACCCTCCGACGACCATTTCGGGAGGGCACGCCCAGTACTTC
j_gene: TRBJ2-1; v_gene: TRBV18; d_gene: NA; abundance: NA; CDR3aa: CASSPPSLAEQFF; CDR3nt: TGTGCCAGCTCACCACCGTCGCTAGCAGAGCAGTTCTTC
j_gene: TRBJ2-7; v_gene: TRBV7-2; d_gene: NA; abundance: NA; CDR3aa: CASSLDRTAEEQYF; CDR3nt: TGTGCCAGCAGCTTAGACAGGACGGCTGAGGAGCAGTACTTC
j_gene: TRBJ1-6; v_gene: TRBV9; d_gene: NA; abundance: few; CDR3aa: CASSVSPVPENSPLHF; CDR3nt: TGTGCCAGCAGCGTATCCCCGGTGCCAGAAAATTCACCCCTCCACTTT
j_gene: TRBJ1-2; v_gene: TRBV5-1; d_gene: NA; abundance: NA; CDR3aa: CASSLGAVDPNNYGYTF; CDR3nt: TGCGCCAGCAGCTTGGGGGCTGTAGACCCTAATAACTATGGCTACACCTTC
j_gene: TRBJ2-7; v_gene: TRBV13; d_gene: NA; abundance: few; CDR3aa: CASTRAGAKNEQYF; CDR3nt: TGTGCCAGCACCCGGGCGGGGGCAAAAAACGAGCAGTACTTC
j_gene: TRBJ2-3; v_gene: TRBV29-1; d_gene: NA; abundance: NA; CDR3aa: CSAVTDPSTDTQYF; CDR3nt: TGCAGCGCTGTGACAGACCCTAGCACAGATACGCAGTATTTT
j_gene: TRBJ2-7; v_gene: TRBV6-1; d_gene: NA; abundance: NA; CDR3aa: CASSEGGTSYEQYF; CDR3nt: TGTGCCAGCAGTGAAGGGGGAACCTCCTACGAGCAGTACTTC
j_gene: TRBJ2-7; v_gene: TRBV7-2; d_gene: TRBD1; abundance: NA; CDR3aa: CASSSTGVSYEQYF; CDR3nt: TGTGCCAGCAGTTCAACAGGGGTCTCCTACGAGCAGTACTTC
j_gene: TRBJ2-3; v_gene: TRBV19; d_gene: NA; abundance: medium-sized; CDR3aa: CASSIGTDTQYF; CDR3nt: TGTGCCAGTAGTATCGGGACGGATACGCAGTATTTT
j_gene: TRBJ1-2; v_gene: TRBV7-2; d_gene: TRBD1; abundance: NA; CDR3aa: CASSLPTSTTGDGYTF; CDR3nt: TGTGCCAGCAGCTTACCAACCTCCACCACAGGGGATGGCTACACCTTC
j_gene: TRBJ1-5; v_gene: TRBV19; d_gene: NA; abundance: once; CDR3aa: CASSMTVQGNQPQHF; CDR3nt: TGTGCCAGTAGTATGACGGTCCAGGGCAATCAGCCCCAGCATTTT
j_gene: TRBJ1-5; v_gene: TRBV27; d_gene: NA; abundance: NA; CDR3aa: CASSTSTSSQPQHF; CDR3nt: TGTGCCAGCAGTACTAGTACGTCATCTCAGCCCCAGCATTTT
j_gene: TRBJ1-2; v_gene: TRBV14; d_gene: NA; abundance: NA; CDR3aa: CASSFWTTNYGYTF; CDR3nt: TGTGCCAGCAGCTTCTGGACAACGAACTATGGCTACACCTTC
j_gene: TRBJ1-1; v_gene: TRBV10-3; d_gene: TRBD1; abundance: few; CDR3aa: CAISGQGNTEAFF; CDR3nt: TGTGCCATCAGCGGACAGGGGAACACTGAAGCTTTCTTT
j_gene: TRBJ1-1; v_gene: TRBV4-3; d_gene: NA; abundance: few; CDR3aa: CASSQDTRNTEAFF; CDR3nt: TGCGCCAGCAGCCAAGATACGCGGAACACTGAAGCTTTCTTT
j_gene: TRBJ2-1; v_gene: TRBV11-3; d_gene: NA; abundance: NA; CDR3aa: CASSSPGPPNEQFF; CDR3nt: TGTGCCAGCAGCTCTCCGGGACCCCCTAATGAGCAGTTCTTC
j_gene: TRBJ1-6; v_gene: TRBV6-1; d_gene: NA; abundance: once; CDR3aa: CASSPGIQGNTLHF; CDR3nt: TGTGCCAGCAGTCCAGGAATCCAGGGTAATACCCTCCACTTT
j_gene: TRBJ2-7; v_gene: TRBV4-3; d_gene: TRBD2; abundance: once; CDR3aa: CASSQELRGGTYEQYF; CDR3nt: TGCGCCAGCAGCCAAGAACTTCGGGGGGGGACCTACGAGCAGTACTTC
j_gene: TRBJ1-5; v_gene: TRBV2; d_gene: TRBD1; abundance: NA; CDR3aa: CASRTGDSNQPQHF; CDR3nt: TGTGCCAGCAGGACAGGGGATAGCAATCAGCCCCAGCATTTT
j_gene: TRBJ1-4; v_gene: TRBV4-1; d_gene: NA; abundance: NA; CDR3aa: CASSPPTVATNEKLFF; CDR3nt: TGCGCCAGCAGCCCCCCTACCGTGGCAACTAATGAAAAACTGTTTTTT
j_gene: TRBJ1-1; v_gene: TRBV27; d_gene: TRBD1; abundance: NA; CDR3aa: CASSLMRQGNTEAFF; CDR3nt: TGTGCCAGCAGTTTAATGCGACAGGGAAACACTGAAGCTTTCTTT
j_gene: TRBJ1-1; v_gene: TRBV5-5; d_gene: NA; abundance: NA; CDR3aa: CASSPKGLNTEAFF; CDR3nt: TGTGCCAGCAGCCCTAAGGGGCTGAACACTGAAGCTTTCTTT
j_gene: TRBJ2-2; v_gene: TRBV18; d_gene: TRBD1; abundance: NA; CDR3aa: CASSPLGQGRTGELFF; CDR3nt: TGTGCCAGCTCCCCCCTCGGACAGGGGAGAACCGGGGAGCTGTTTTTT
j_gene: TRBJ2-1; v_gene: TRBV21-1; d_gene: NA; abundance: NA; CDR3aa: CASRPPSGRSTTVF; CDR3nt: TGTGCCAGCCGTCCTCCTAGCGGGAGAAGCACCACGGTCTTC
j_gene: TRBJ2-5; v_gene: TRBV7-2; d_gene: NA; abundance: NA; CDR3aa: CASSLDGRKETQYF; CDR3nt: TGTGCCAGCAGCTTAGACGGGCGAAAAGAGACCCAGTACTTC
j_gene: TRBJ2-6; v_gene: TRBV10-3; d_gene: NA; abundance: once; CDR3aa: CAISEQGVGANVLTF; CDR3nt: TGTGCCATCAGTGAGCAGGGAGTTGGGGCCAACGTCCTGACTTTC